The 10 T cell receptor beta chains below come from one sample, sequenced in a study of beta chain features in type 1 diabetes. The entirety of the isolated RNA underwent reverse transcription, so expressed TCRB transcripts were sequenced. The assay was immunoSEQ multiplex PCR, and TCRdb's table has in-frame clones only and misses some. Of around 140,000 clones listed, about 13% are singletons. General study results and limits: Significant though moderate, a shortening of TCRB CDR3s appeared in all four CD4+ subsets of Type 1 diabetes patients.

Their antigens remain unidentified. The specimen was central memory CD4+ T cells from blood. The receptors originated from a man aged 18 to 35 with type 1 diabetes.

The DNA for the CDR3 is TGTGCCAGCAGTAAGGACAGGCTCCAAGAGACCCAGTACTTC. It yields the protein CASSKDRLQETQYF. V and J are TRBV6-6 and TRBJ2-5; 7 nucleotides align to TRBD1. V was clipped by 5 bases and J by 1 base; unmatched bases: 4. Germline CDR1 MNHNY, CDR2 SVGAGI (reference sequence). This CDR3 has 14 amino acids.

The V call is TRBV5-4, the J call TRBJ1-2; D is perhaps TRBD1 (6 bases). Germline CDR1 SGHNT, CDR2 YYREEE (reference sequence). Trimming took off 6 bases at V and 4 bases at J, with 13 bases between the two ends. The CDR3 has 13 amino acids. The CDR3 bases are TGTGCCAGCAAAAAGGGGGAGGGCTATGGCTACACCTTC. It is translated as CASKKGEGYGYTF.

The chain employs TRBV2 and TRBJ1-2; 7 nucleotides line up with TRBD1. The J segment lost 8 bases and the V segment lost 4 bases, leaving 4 bases of the junction unmatched. The CDR3 covers 12 residues. Looked up from germline, CDR1 is SNHLY and CDR2 is FYNNEI. The CDR3 DNA follows: TGTGCCAGCAGTGTAGACAGGGCCGGCTACACCTTC. Amino acid sequence: CASSVDRAGYTF.

This clone was detected a few times. V gene TRBV6-6 combines with J gene TRBJ2-7; D might be TRBD1 (6 bases). The CDR3 runs to 13 residues. Germline values: CDR1 MNHNY, CDR2 SVGAGI (reference sequence). The V end was cut by 6 bases, the J end by 2 bases, with 11 bases between. As DNA, the CDR3 is TGTGCCAGCAGGCTGGGACAACCCTACGAGCAGTACTTC. As protein: CASRLGQPYEQYF.

CDR3 sequence (DNA): TGTGCCATCACAGCGGGACTAAGCACAGATACGCAGTATTTT. This sequence encodes CAITAGLSTDTQYF. The V gene is TRBV10-3, the J gene TRBJ2-3; 7 bases are a match to TRBD2. The V gene end was trimmed by 7 bases and the J gene end by 0 bases; junction bases not matched to a gene: 4. This CDR3 comprises 14 residues. The V gene's germline CDR1 is ENHRY and CDR2 SYGVKD.

The table lists this clone with many counts. The rearrangement uses TRBV18 and TRBJ2-3; 11 bases are shared with TRBD2. This CDR3 contains 18 residues. V dropped 0 bases and J dropped 1; count of bases not matched to a gene: 6. The V gene's germline CDR1 is KGHSH and CDR2 LQKENI. The CDR3 region is CASSPPSGGAIGTDTQYF. As DNA, the CDR3 is TGTGCCAGCTCACCACCTAGCGGGGGGGCCATAGGCACAGATACGCAGTATTTT.

V is TRBV20-1 and J is TRBJ1-1, with unresolved D. Looked up from germline, CDR1 is DFQATT and CDR2 is SNEGSKA (reference sequence). The CDR3 is 11 residues long. V lost 6 bases, J lost 0 bases, and 5 bases lay in between. The CDR3 nucleotides are TGCAGTGCAGGGCTGAACACTGAAGCTTTCTTT. Translation gives CSAGLNTEAFF.

This chain connects TRBV6-5 to TRBJ1-6; D might be TRBD1 (5 bases). Trimming took off 6 bases at V and 10 bases at J, with 16 bases between the two ends. The CDR3 is 14 residues long. CDR1 is MNHEY and CDR2 is SVGAGI in the germline V gene. CDR3 sequence (DNA): TGTGCCAGCAGGACAAGTGTAGGGGTATCACCCCTCCACTTT. Translation gives CASRTSVGVSPLHF.

This clone was recorded at least ten times. The V call is TRBV2, the J call TRBJ2-3; possibly TRBD2 for D (6 bases). V dropped 9 bases and J dropped 0 bases, with 13 bases sitting between them. The CDR3 runs 14 residues. Germline V gene sequence: CDR1 SNHLY, CDR2 FYNNEI. The CDR3 reads CASQFGTSTDTQYF. In nucleotides, the CDR3 is TGTGCCAGTCAGTTTGGGACTAGCACAGATACGCAGTATTTT.

This clone was picked up a small number of times. The chain is built from TRBV5-6 and TRBJ2-1; perhaps TRBD2 as D (7 bases). CDR3 length: 12 amino acids. CDR1 and CDR2 from the germline V gene are SGHDT and YYEEEE. V gave up 4 bases and J gave up 10 bases, with 12 bases separating them. The CDR3 region is CASSPGGGEQFF. DNA of the CDR3: TGTGCCAGCAGCCCGGGGGGCGGCGAGCAGTTCTTC.